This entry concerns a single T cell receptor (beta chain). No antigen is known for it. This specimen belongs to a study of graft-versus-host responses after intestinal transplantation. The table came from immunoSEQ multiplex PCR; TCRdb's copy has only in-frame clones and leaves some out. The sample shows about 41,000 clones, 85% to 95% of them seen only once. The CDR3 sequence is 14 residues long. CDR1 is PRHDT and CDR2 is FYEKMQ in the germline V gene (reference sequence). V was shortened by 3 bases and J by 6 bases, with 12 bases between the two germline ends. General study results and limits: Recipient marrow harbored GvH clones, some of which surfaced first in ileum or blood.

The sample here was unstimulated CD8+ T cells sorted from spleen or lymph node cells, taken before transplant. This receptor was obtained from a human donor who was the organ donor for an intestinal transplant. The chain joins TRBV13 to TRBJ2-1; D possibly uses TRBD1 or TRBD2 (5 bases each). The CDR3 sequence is CASSFPGTGNEQFF. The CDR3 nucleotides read TGTGCCAGCAGCTTCCCAGGGACGGGCAATGAGCAGTTCTTC.